Each of the 5 T cell receptor beta chains below was sequenced from the same sample in a study of human T cells and chemical hapten exposure (dated by TCRdb to the early 2020s). Libraries were made using RACE. TCRdb records NextSeq 500 as the sequencer. The public reads were reprocessed in TCRdb via fastp at Q25 and MiXCR, keeping in-frame beta chains. Each record represents a unique CDR3 protein, reported with the most common genes and DNA among its rows. Here the sample has some 65,000 distinct CDR3 sequences; about 5.7% occur a single time. The biggest ten clones account for 3.4% of the sample. The time point label of this sample denotes: healthy volunteer bleed at 6 weeks. Total RNA was extracted from unfractionated whole blood that had been collected in Tempus Blood RNA tubes. The sequenced sample consisted of whole blood. Source of these receptors: a female donor in good health. Some clones in this sample may be carry-over from other donors' samples.

This clonotype was counted many times. V gene TRBV18 combines with J gene TRBJ2-6; D remains unclear. Trimming took 6 bases from V and 0 from J, leaving 9 bases between them. Germline V gene sequence: CDR1 KGHSH, CDR2 LQKENI. This CDR3 contains 15 residues. CDR3 in amino acids: CASSRDSSGANVLTF. The CDR3 bases are TGTGCCAGCTCCCGCGACTCCTCTGGGGCCAACGTCCTGACTTTC.

This chain connects TRBV6-2 or TRBV6-3 to TRBJ2-4; the D gene is possibly TRBD2 (6 bases). V was clipped by 11 bases and J by 0 bases, with 11 bases between them. CDR1 and CDR2 (germline): MNHEY, SVGEGT. This CDR3 region has 13 residues. In DNA, the CDR3 is TGTGCCTCGACGGGAGTAGCCAAAAACATTCAGTACTTC. Encoded protein: CASTGVAKNIQYF.

The chain joins TRBV27 to TRBJ1-4; TRBD1 might be the D (6 bases). The CDR3 consists of 15 residues. Germline CDR1 is MNHEY and CDR2 is SMNVEV (reference sequence). Between the trimmed V and J ends, which lost 6 bases and 7 bases, there was a span of 18 bases. CDR3 amino acids: CASRDSDSTSEKLFF. The CDR3 DNA sequence: TGTGCCAGCAGAGATTCGGACAGTACGAGTGAAAAACTGTTTTTT.

V usage is TRBV29-1 and J usage is TRBJ1-5, with D perhaps matching TRBD1 (6 bases). CDR1 is SQVTM, CDR2 ANQGSEA, per germline. Trimming left V 4 bases short and J 5 bases short, with 12 bases between. The CDR3 consists of 13 residues. CDR3 coding DNA: TGCAGCGTTGGAGGGGGGAGCCATCAGCCCCAGCATTTT. Translation gives CSVGGGSHQPQHF.

This clonotype has at least ten counts. The V and J genes are TRBV12-3 or TRBV12-4 and TRBJ2-7, with 11 positions matching TRBD1. CDR3 size: 16 residues. J gave up 5 bases and V 0 bases, and 6 bases lay outside the gene matches. In DNA, the CDR3 is TGTGCCAGCAGTTTAGCCGGGACAGGGGGGATCGACGAGCAGTACTTC. Protein: CASSLAGTGGIDEQYF.